This T cell receptor beta chain was recovered during a study of response to subunit inactivated influenza vaccine. This clonotype was found many times. TCRdb processed the RT-PCR reads anew with MiXCR; each CDR3 protein has one entry. The sample carries more than 450,000 distinct CDR3 sequences, about 10% recorded once. The CDR3 contains 15 residues. The V gene's germline CDR1 is SGHRS and CDR2 YFSETQ. V was clipped by 3 bases and J by 1 base; unmatched bases: 3. These data were likewise used in another study, on T cells expressing NK-cell markers. That work adds: 5'RACE template switching with UMIs generated TCR beta cDNA. Only alpha-beta TCR T cells were sorted in several experiments, using an anti-gamma-delta TCR antibody.

This sample comprised PBMCs from blood, obtained on the day of vaccination. The receptor was isolated from a man in his fifties or sixties who received an inactivated influenza vaccine. The rearrangement joins TRBV5-1 to TRBJ2-1, with 8 bases identical to TRBD1. The CDR3 loop is CASSWTGNSYNEQFF. The CDR3 coding sequence is TGCGCCAGCAGCTGGACAGGGAATTCCTACAATGAGCAGTTCTTC.